This passage covers 17 T cell receptor beta chains from one sample sequenced in a study of blood T cell repertoires in COVID-19. The protocol was immunoSEQ multiplex PCR, while the TCRdb copy is restricted to in-frame clones and leaves out a portion. The data show roughly 200,000 clones, with about 90% seen just once and approximately 2% held by the top ten. What was sequenced was PBMCs or T cells enriched from blood (not recorded which). The origin of the receptors is a woman in her 30s who had recovered from COVID-19.

V is TRBV10-3 and J is TRBJ2-5, with D hard to call. Germline CDR1 and CDR2: ENHRY and SYGVKD. Trimming took off 2 bases at V and 2 bases at J, with 9 bases between the two ends. The CDR3 length is 14 residues. Here the CDR3 DNA reads TGTGCCATCAGTGAGCCGACTCGTCAAGAGACCCAGTACTTC. This gives the protein CAISEPTRQETQYF.

This chain uses TRBV30 with TRBJ2-1; D uncertain. The V gene's germline CDR1 is GTSNPN and CDR2 SVGIG (reference sequence). V was trimmed by 2 bases and J by 2 bases, leaving 13 bases between them. The CDR3 consists of 15 residues. DNA for the CDR3: TGTGCCTGGAGTTTAGCCGTAGCCCCCTACAATGAGCAGTTCTTC. Translating it yields CAWSLAVAPYNEQFF.

The V gene is TRBV6-5, the J gene TRBJ1-2; D is unclear. The V and J ends lost 2 bases and 4 bases respectively, with 8 bases between them. This CDR3 has 13 amino acids. Germline V CDR1 and CDR2: MNHEY, SVGAGI. CDR3 DNA: TGTGCCAGCAGTTACGGCAGGATCTATGGCTACACCTTC. Residues: CASSYGRIYGYTF.

Concerning this clone: The same CDR3 also results from other DNA sequences found in this sample. The chain couples TRBV6-5 to TRBJ1-3; D is undetermined. In germline, CDR1 is MNHEY, CDR2 SVGAGI. The CDR3 spans 14 residues. V was trimmed by 6 bases and J by 0 bases, leaving 9 bases between them. CDR3 sequence: CASSLSSSGNTIYF. The CDR3 DNA reads as TGTGCCAGCAGCCTATCGAGCTCTGGAAACACCATATATTTT.

The CDR3 DNA reads as TGTGCCAGCAGCGTAGATACAGGGTCGGGAACGACCTATGGCTACACCTTC. As protein: CASSVDTGSGTTYGYTF. V usage is TRBV9 and J usage is TRBJ1-2; maybe TRBD1 (6 bases). The CDR3 is made up of 17 amino acids. The germline V and J ends were trimmed by 0 bases and 4 bases, with 19 bases remaining between them. Germline V lookup: CDR1 SGDLS, CDR2 YYNGEE.

The count of this clone is one. The V call is TRBV19, the J call TRBJ2-7; 9 nucleotides match TRBD1. Unmatched junction bases numbered 6, after V lost 1 base and J lost 5 bases. Per the germline V gene, CDR1 is LNHDA and CDR2 is SQIVND (reference sequence). This CDR3 comprises 15 residues. The DNA of the CDR3 is TGTGCCAGTAGTATAGGCACAGGGGGCCCCAACGAGCAGTACTTC. This translates into CASSIGTGGPNEQYF.

A single count supports this clone. This chain joins TRBV14 and TRBJ2-7, with TRBD2 matching over 10 bases. With V trimmed by 0 bases and J by 4 bases, 21 bases remained unmatched. The germline gives CDR1 SGHDN, CDR2 FVKESK. The CDR3 loop spans 21 amino acids. CDR3: CASSQDSMTKPGLATTYEQYF. CDR3 coding DNA: TGTGCCAGCAGCCAAGATTCTATGACAAAACCGGGACTAGCGACCACTTACGAGCAGTACTTC.

The V and J genes are TRBV2 and TRBJ1-2; 7 bases fit TRBD1. From germline, CDR1 is SNHLY and CDR2 FYNNEI. V trimming: 6 bases; J trimming: 3 bases; junction bases outside the gene matches: 13. The CDR3 covers 16 residues. The CDR3 DNA is TGTGCCAGCAGCGTCGACAGGGTGGGATCAGACTATGGCTACACCTTC. Protein product: CASSVDRVGSDYGYTF.

V and J are TRBV5-1 and TRBJ1-2; D unclear. This CDR3 is built from 15 residues. Germline V lookup: CDR1 SGHRS, CDR2 YFSETQ. V was pared by 5 bases and J by 5 bases, with 19 bases between. The CDR3 protein is CASRFGHPTGYGYTF. DNA of the CDR3: TGCGCCAGCAGATTTGGGCATCCCACGGGGTATGGCTACACCTTC.

The chain carries TRBV27 and TRBJ1-2, with TRBD1 as a possible D gene (5 bases). Germline V gene data show CDR1 as MNHEY and CDR2 as SMNVEV (reference sequence). The CDR3 contains 13 residues. V shed 2 bases and J shed 4 bases, with 8 bases lying between them. Here the CDR3 DNA reads TGTGCCAGCAGTTTACTGGGGGGCTATGGCTACACCTTC. Its protein is CASSLLGGYGYTF.

The rearrangement links TRBV6-2 or TRBV6-3 to TRBJ1-2; D might be TRBD1 (5 bases). Trimming pared 5 bases from V and 6 bases from J, leaving 19 bases between. CDR1 is MNHEY and CDR2 is SVGEGT in the germline V gene. The CDR3 runs to 15 residues. CDR3: CASSRHETERDGYTF. The CDR3 region has the DNA TGTGCCAGCAGTCGGCATGAGACAGAAAGAGATGGCTACACCTTC.

This chain connects TRBV7-4 to TRBJ1-5, with TRBD1 matching over 10 bases. CDR3 length: 17 residues. V was pared by 1 base and J by 7 bases, with 10 bases of the junction left unmatched. CDR1 and CDR2 from the germline V gene are SGHVT and SQSDAQ. As DNA, the CDR3 is TGTGCCAGCAGCTTAGATGACAGGACAGGGGGATTCCAGCCCCAGCATTTT. This codes for CASSLDDRTGGFQPQHF.

The chain couples TRBV7-2 to TRBJ2-3; 12 positions match TRBD2. CDR1 is SGHTA and CDR2 is FQGNSA in the germline V gene. The CDR3 is 14 residues long. Trimming cost V 5 bases and J 4 bases; bases outside gene matches: 1. CDR3 nucleotides: TGTGCCAGCAGCGCTAGCGGGGGGGCAGATACGCAGTATTTT. This gives the protein CASSASGGADTQYF.

This chain uses TRBV29-1 with TRBJ1-2; D is possibly TRBD1 (6 bases). Trimming cost V 3 bases and J 4 bases, with 12 bases left between them. Germline CDR1 SQVTM, CDR2 ANQGSEA. The CDR3 totals 13 residues. The CDR3: CSVDPDSLYGYTF. The CDR3, as DNA: TGCAGCGTTGACCCGGACAGTCTCTATGGCTACACCTTC. Filled out from reference TRBV29-1 and TRBJ1-2, the complete variable domain reads SAVISQKPSRDICQRGTSLTIQCQVDSQVTMMFWYRQQPGQSLTLIATANQGSEATYESGFVIDKFPISRPNLTFSTLTVSNMSPEDSSIYLCSVDPDSLYGYTFGSGTRLTVV.

V is TRBV6-5 and J is TRBJ1-5; D gene ambiguous. Germline CDR1 and CDR2: MNHEY and SVGAGI. The CDR3 totals 16 residues. V shed 4 bases and J shed 2 bases, with 15 bases lying between them. The CDR3 is CASSSLGGSRNQPQHF. For the CDR3, the DNA is TGTGCCAGCAGTTCCCTGGGAGGGTCGCGCAATCAGCCCCAGCATTTT.

The chain joins TRBV12-3 or TRBV12-4 to TRBJ1-1; tentatively, D is TRBD1 (5 bases). The CDR3 length is 13 residues. Between the trimmed V and J ends, which lost 4 bases and 1 base, there was a span of 7 bases. The CDR3 DNA sequence: TGTGCCAGCAGTTCCACAGGGAACACTGAAGCTTTCTTT. It translates to CASSSTGNTEAFF.

V is TRBV2 and J is TRBJ2-5; 13 nucleotides line up with TRBD2. The CDR3 is 16 residues long. Germline values: CDR1 SNHLY, CDR2 FYNNEI. Trimming took 1 base from V and 5 from J; bases not matched to a gene: 4. The CDR3 reads CASSEGTSGRVETQYF. DNA for the CDR3: TGTGCCAGCAGTGAAGGGACTAGCGGGAGAGTGGAGACCCAGTACTTC.